The present T cell receptor (beta chain) was sequenced within a study of Graves' ophthalmopathy and Graves' hyperthyroidism. Whole-study context: Upon initial diagnosis and before any treatment, peripheral blood was collected. Study-wide results and limits: Most thyroid-expanded clonotypes exceeding 0.001 frequency were also found in blood.

Moderate-to-severe activity, CAS ≥3, NOSPECS ≥4 and duration under 3 months were recorded for donors with ophthalmopathy. Diagnosis relied on clinical symptoms, serum thyroxine, TRAb, thyroid ultrasound and orbital computed tomography. Amplified TCR beta CDR3 regions were obtained using RNA transcripts as template. First-round RT-PCR with HTBI primers preceded a second-round multiplex PCR. TCRdb analysed the multiplex PCR reads with MiXCR anew, one entry per CDR3 protein. The table records about 640,000 distinct CDR3 sequences, 35% to 45% of them present only once. This clonotype was found many times. What it binds is unknown. The sample taken for sequencing was peripheral blood. This clonotype was obtained from an adult man with Graves' ophthalmopathy.

CDR3 in amino acids: CASSQGTGHSPLHF. Here the CDR3 DNA reads TGTGCCAGCAGCCAAGGGACAGGCCATTCACCCCTCCACTTT. The V gene is TRBV3-1, the J gene TRBJ1-6; TRBD1 matches 7 bases. V shed 1 base and J 8 bases; nucleotides not matched to a gene: 2. Germline CDR1 LGHDT, CDR2 YNNKEL (reference sequence). The CDR3 contains 14 residues.